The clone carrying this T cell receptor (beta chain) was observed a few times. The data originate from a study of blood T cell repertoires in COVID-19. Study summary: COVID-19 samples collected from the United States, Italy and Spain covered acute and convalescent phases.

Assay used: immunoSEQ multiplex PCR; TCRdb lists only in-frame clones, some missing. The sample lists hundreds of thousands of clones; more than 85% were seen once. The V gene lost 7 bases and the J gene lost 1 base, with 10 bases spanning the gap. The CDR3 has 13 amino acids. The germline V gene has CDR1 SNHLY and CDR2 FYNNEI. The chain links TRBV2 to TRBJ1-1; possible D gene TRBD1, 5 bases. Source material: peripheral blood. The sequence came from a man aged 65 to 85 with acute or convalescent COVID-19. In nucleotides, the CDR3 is TGTGCCAGCAACCCCCAGGGGAACACTGAAGCTTTCTTT. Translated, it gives CASNPQGNTEAFF.